This TCR beta chain stems from a study of blood T cell repertoires in COVID-19. Across the study: From T cells, B-cell-depleted T cells, or PBMCs came the material, which was cDNA or gDNA.

This CDR3 region has 14 residues. V was pared by 1 base and J by 2 bases, with 9 bases between. Per the germline V gene, CDR1 is SGHNT and CDR2 is YENEEA. As handled by the study authors: Scientists estimated how many nucleated cells there were by amplifying reference gene primers. This table comes from immunoSEQ multiplex PCR, and its TCRdb copy is limited to in-frame clones, with some not included. For V, J and clone size, that table is used; D and trimming come from the DNA. The top ten clones hold about 12% of a sample with more than 100,000 clones, roughly 80% of them seen once. The clonotype was recovered from a human donor in a cohort sampled during active COVID-19. This chain joins TRBV11-3 and TRBJ2-7; D ambiguous. The sample taken for sequencing was peripheral blood. As DNA, the CDR3 is TGTGCCAGCAGCTTAGGATACGGTCCCTACGAGCAGTACTTC. It codes for CASSLGYGPYEQYF.